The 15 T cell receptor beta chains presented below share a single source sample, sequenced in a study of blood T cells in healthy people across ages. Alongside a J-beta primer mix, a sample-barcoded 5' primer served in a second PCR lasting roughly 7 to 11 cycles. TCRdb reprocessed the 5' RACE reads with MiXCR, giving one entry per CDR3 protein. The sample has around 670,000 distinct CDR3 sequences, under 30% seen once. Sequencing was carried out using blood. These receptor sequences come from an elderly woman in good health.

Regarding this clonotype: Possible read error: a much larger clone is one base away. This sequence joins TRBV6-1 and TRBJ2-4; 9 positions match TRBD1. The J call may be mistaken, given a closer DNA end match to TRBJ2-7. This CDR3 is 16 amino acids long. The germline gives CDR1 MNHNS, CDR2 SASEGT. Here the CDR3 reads CAGSVLSGTGNYEQYF. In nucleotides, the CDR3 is TGTGCCGGCAGTGTATTGTCCGGGACAGGGAACTACGAGCAGTACTTC.

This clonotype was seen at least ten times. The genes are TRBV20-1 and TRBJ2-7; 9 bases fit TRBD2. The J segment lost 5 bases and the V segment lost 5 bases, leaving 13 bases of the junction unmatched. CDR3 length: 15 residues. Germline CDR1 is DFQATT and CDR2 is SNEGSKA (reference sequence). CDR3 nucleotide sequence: TGCAGTGCTCCGAAGGGTGCGGGGGGGCCGCACGAGCAGTACTTC. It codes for CSAPKGAGGPHEQYF.

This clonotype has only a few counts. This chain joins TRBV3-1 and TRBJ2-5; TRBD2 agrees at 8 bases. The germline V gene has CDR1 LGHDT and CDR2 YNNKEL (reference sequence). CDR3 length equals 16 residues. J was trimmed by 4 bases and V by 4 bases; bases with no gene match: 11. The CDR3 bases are TGTGCCAGCAGCCGTTTGGGCGGGGGGATCGGAGAGACCCAGTACTTC. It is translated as CASSRLGGGIGETQYF.

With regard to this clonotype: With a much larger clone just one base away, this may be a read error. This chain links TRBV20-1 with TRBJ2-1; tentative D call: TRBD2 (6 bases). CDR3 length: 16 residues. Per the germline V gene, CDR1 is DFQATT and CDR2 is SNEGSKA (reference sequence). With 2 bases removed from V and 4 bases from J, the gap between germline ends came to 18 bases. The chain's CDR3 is CSARLSGTGNYNEQFF. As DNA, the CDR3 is TGCAGTGCTAGACTTTCCGGGACTGGGAATTACAATGAGCAGTTCTTC.

CDR3 protein: CASSLRGVALGTEAFF. CDR3 bases: TGTGCCAGCAGTCTCCGGGGGGTAGCCTTGGGCACTGAAGCTTTCTTT. The chain recombines TRBV27 with TRBJ1-1, with D perhaps matching TRBD1 (5 bases). V lost 5 bases and J 4 bases, leaving 20 bases between the germline ends. The germline V gene encodes CDR1 MNHEY and CDR2 SMNVEV (reference sequence). The CDR3 runs to 16 residues.

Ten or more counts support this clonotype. CDR3 residues: CASSRDRATEAFF. In DNA form, the CDR3 reads TGTGCCAGCAGTCGAGACAGGGCCACTGAAGCTTTCTTT. This chain uses TRBV6-6 with TRBJ1-1; 7 bases map to TRBD1. V dropped 5 bases and J dropped 4; count of bases not matched to a gene: 4. This CDR3 comprises 13 residues. In germline, CDR1 is MNHNY, CDR2 SVGAGI (reference sequence).

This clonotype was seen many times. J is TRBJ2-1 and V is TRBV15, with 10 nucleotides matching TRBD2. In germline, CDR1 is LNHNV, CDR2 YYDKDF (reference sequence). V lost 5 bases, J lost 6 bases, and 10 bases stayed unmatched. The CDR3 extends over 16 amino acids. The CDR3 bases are TGTGCCACCAGCGGATATTCCGGGACTAGCGCCAATGAGCAGTTCTTC. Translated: CATSGYSGTSANEQFF.

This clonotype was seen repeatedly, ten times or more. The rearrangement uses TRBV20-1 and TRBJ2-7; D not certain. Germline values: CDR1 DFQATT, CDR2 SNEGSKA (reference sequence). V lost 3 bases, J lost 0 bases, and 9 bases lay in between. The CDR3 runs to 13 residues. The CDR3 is CSARARSSYEQYF. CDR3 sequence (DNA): TGCAGTGCTAGGGCCAGGAGCTCCTACGAGCAGTACTTC.

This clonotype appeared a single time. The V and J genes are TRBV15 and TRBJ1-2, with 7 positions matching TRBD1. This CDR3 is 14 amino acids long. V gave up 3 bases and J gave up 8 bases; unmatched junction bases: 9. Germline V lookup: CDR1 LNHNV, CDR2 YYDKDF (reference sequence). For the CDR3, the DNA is TGTGCCACCAGCAGGGACAGGACCGGTGGGGGCTACACCTTC. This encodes CATSRDRTGGGYTF.

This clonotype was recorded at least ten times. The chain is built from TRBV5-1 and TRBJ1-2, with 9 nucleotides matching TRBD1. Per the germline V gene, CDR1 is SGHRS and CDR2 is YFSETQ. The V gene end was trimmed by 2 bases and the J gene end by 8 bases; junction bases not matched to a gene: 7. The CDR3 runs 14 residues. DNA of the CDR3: TGCGCCAGCAGCTTTGAGACAGGGGGGCGAGGCTACACCTTC. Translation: CASSFETGGRGYTF.

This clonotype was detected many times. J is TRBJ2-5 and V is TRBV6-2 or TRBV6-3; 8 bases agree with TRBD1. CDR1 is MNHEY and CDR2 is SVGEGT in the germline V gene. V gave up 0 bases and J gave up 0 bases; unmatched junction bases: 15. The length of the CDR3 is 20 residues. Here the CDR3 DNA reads TGTGCCAGCAGTTACTCCCCTCTGGCAGGGGGCGGGACGGACCAAGAGACCCAGTACTTC. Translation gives CASSYSPLAGGGTDQETQYF.

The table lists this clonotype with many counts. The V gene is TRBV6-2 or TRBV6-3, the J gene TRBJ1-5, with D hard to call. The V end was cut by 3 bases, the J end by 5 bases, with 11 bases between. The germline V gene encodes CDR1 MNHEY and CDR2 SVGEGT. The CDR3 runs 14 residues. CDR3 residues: CASSYGWPDQPQHF. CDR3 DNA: TGTGCCAGCAGTTATGGCTGGCCTGATCAGCCCCAGCATTTT.

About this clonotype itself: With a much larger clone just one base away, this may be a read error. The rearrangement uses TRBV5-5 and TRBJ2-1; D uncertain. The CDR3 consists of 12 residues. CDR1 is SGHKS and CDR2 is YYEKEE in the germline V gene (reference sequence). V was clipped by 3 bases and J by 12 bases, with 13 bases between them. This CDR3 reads CASSYASQGQFF. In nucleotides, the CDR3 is TGTGCCAGCAGCTACGCCAGCCAAGGGCAGTTCTTC.

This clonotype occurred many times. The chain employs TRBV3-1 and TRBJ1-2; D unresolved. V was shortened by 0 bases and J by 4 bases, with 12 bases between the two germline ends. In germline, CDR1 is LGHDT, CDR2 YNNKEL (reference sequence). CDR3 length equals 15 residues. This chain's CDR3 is CASSQDWNPGYGYTF. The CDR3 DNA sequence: TGTGCCAGCAGCCAAGATTGGAACCCGGGCTATGGCTACACCTTC.

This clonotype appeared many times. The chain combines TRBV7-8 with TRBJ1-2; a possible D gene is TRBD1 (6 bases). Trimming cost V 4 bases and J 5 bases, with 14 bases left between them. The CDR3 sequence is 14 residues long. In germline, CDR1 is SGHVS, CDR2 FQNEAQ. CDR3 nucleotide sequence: TGTGCCAGCAGCTCCCCCAGGGGCGGATATGGCTACACCTTC. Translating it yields CASSSPRGGYGYTF.